The 8 T cell receptor beta chains below all came from one sample that was sequenced in a study of spatial heterogeneity in lung cancer. Sample time point: sample taken at primary tumor resection. TCRdb used MiXCR to reprocess the 5' RACE reads, holding one entry per CDR3 protein. The sample consists of some 97,000 distinct CDR3 sequences, about 4.4% of them appearing once. Study-wide points: Expanded alpha and beta TCR counts within tumors tracked tumor mutation counts.

These receptors' targets are unknown. This material consisted of lung tumor tissue, taken at surgery. These TCRs come from a male donor with early-stage non-small cell lung cancer.

The table lists this clonotype with many counts. This chain links TRBV5-1 with TRBJ2-2; TRBD2 matches at 9 bases. This CDR3 has 14 residues. CDR1 and CDR2 (germline): SGHRS, YFSETQ. V gave up 4 bases and J gave up 6 bases; unmatched junction bases: 4. The CDR3 here is CASSPGLAAGELFF. DNA of the CDR3: TGCGCCAGCAGCCCGGGACTAGCCGCCGGGGAGCTGTTTTTT.

In this sample, this clonotype turned up many times. V is TRBV20-1 and J is TRBJ1-2, with D hard to call. The CDR3 spans 13 residues. With 1 base removed from V and 3 bases from J, the gap between germline ends came to 9 bases. Germline CDR1 DFQATT, CDR2 SNEGSKA (reference sequence). DNA for the CDR3: TGCAGTGCTAGAGGAACAGATGACTATGGCTACACCTTC. Residues: CSARGTDDYGYTF.

About this clonotype itself: The junction and the germline gene differ at one end; a read error may be behind it. This rearrangement joins TRBV3-1 to TRBJ1-3; D is perhaps TRBD1 (5 bases). The CDR3 is 16 residues long. Germline V lookup: CDR1 LGHDT, CDR2 YNNKEL (reference sequence). This CDR3 is CASSPTQGSGGNTVYF. Written as DNA, the CDR3 is TGTGCCAGCAGCCCCACTCAGGGAAGCGGTGGAAACACCGTATATTTT. The whole variable domain, filled in from reference TRBV3-1 and TRBJ1-3, reads DTAVSQTPKYLVTQMGNDKSIKCEQNLGHDTMYWYKQDSKKFLKIMFSYNNKELIINETVPNRFSPKSPDKAHLNLHINSLELGDSAVYFCASSPTQGSGGNTVYFGEGSWLTVV.

This clonotype appeared many times. The gene calls are TRBV6-2 or TRBV6-3 and TRBJ1-1, with D perhaps TRBD1 (5 bases). V was clipped by 7 bases and J by 6 bases, with 15 bases between them. Per the germline V gene, CDR1 is MNHEY and CDR2 is SVGEGT. There are 13 residues in the CDR3. CDR3 protein: CASKTGGLSEAFF. For the CDR3, the DNA is TGTGCCAGCAAAACGGGGGGACTCTCTGAAGCTTTCTTT.

This clonotype has ten or more counts. This chain connects TRBV27 to TRBJ2-7, with 8 bases aligning to TRBD1. Germline CDR1 and CDR2: MNHEY and SMNVEV (reference sequence). The length of the CDR3 is 16 residues. With 4 bases clipped from V and 3 bases from J, the junction kept 11 bases outside the gene matches. CDR3 residues: CASSSFPGQGLYEQYF. Written as DNA, the CDR3 is TGTGCCAGCAGTTCCTTCCCTGGACAGGGCCTCTACGAGCAGTACTTC.

This clonotype came up many times. The chain carries TRBV20-1 and TRBJ1-1; D uncertain. With 4 bases removed from V and 4 bases from J, the gap between germline ends came to 4 bases. The CDR3 contains 10 residues. Germline V lookup: CDR1 DFQATT, CDR2 SNEGSKA (reference sequence). CDR3 in amino acids: CSAIGTEAFF. CDR3 sequence (DNA): TGCAGTGCTATAGGCACTGAAGCTTTCTTT.

This clonotype was found once. The chain joins TRBV6-5 to TRBJ1-1; TRBD1 might be the D (6 bases). Germline V gene data show CDR1 as MNHEY and CDR2 as SVGAGI. Between the trimmed V and J ends, which lost 4 bases and 1 base, there was a span of 13 bases. The CDR3 totals 15 residues. The CDR3 reads CASSLQGPWNTEAFF. The CDR3 nucleotides read TGTGCCAGCAGTTTACAGGGCCCATGGAACACTGAAGCTTTCTTT.

This clonotype was detected many times. CDR3 bases: TGTGCCAGCAGTGACGTGCCGGACCGGGGGAACGAGCAGTACTTC. Residues: CASSDVPDRGNEQYF. V usage is TRBV6-1 and J usage is TRBJ2-7; perhaps TRBD2 as D (6 bases). V was shortened by 3 bases and J by 5 bases, with 17 bases between the two germline ends. The CDR3 consists of 15 residues. Germline CDR1 and CDR2: MNHNS and SASEGT.